Following are 17 T cell receptor beta chains from one sample sequenced in a study of CD8 T cells in ankylosing spondylitis. Via MiXCR, TCRdb re-called the 5' RACE reads, giving one row per CDR3 protein. The sample has some 220,000 distinct CDR3 sequences, about 7.3% seen once. Study observations and caveats: A motif of fewer than ten highly homologous TCR beta variants was seen as apparently characteristic of ankylosing spondylitis blood.

These receptors' targets are unknown. The sample comprised blood, either unsorted or a sorted T cell fraction (not recorded which). All receptors derive from a male donor with ankylosing spondylitis.

This clonotype was recorded many times. The chain carries TRBV7-9 and TRBJ2-7; D perhaps matches TRBD1 (6 bases). Looked up from germline, CDR1 is SEHNR and CDR2 is FQNEAQ (reference sequence). The CDR3 has 14 residues. V lost 5 bases to trimming and J lost 4 bases, with 15 bases between them. The DNA of the CDR3 is TGTGCCAGCAGCCCTTACCCCGGACAGTACGAGCAGTACTTC. Translation: CASSPYPGQYEQYF.

This clonotype occurred many times. The V call is TRBV15, the J call TRBJ2-7, with D possibly being TRBD2 (7 bases). V dropped 2 bases and J dropped 3 bases, with 14 bases sitting between them. The CDR3 is 15 amino acids. Looked up from germline, CDR1 is LNHNV and CDR2 is YYDKDF (reference sequence). The CDR3 DNA sequence: TGTGCCACCAGCAGACACAGGGAGGGGGACTACGAGCAGTACTTC. This encodes CATSRHREGDYEQYF. The full variable domain, its missing parts supplied by reference TRBV15 and TRBJ2-7, is DAMVIQNPRYQVTQFGKPVTLSCSQTLNHNVMYWYQQKSSQAPKLLFHYYDKDFNNEADTPDNFQSRRPNTSFCFLDIRSPGLGDTAMYLCATSRHREGDYEQYFGPGTRLTVT.

In its sample, this clonotype was seen many times. The chain joins TRBV6-2 or TRBV6-3 to TRBJ2-1, with D perhaps given as TRBD1 or TRBD2 (5 bases each). This CDR3 spans 14 amino acids. CDR1 and CDR2 from the germline V gene are MNHEY and SVGEGT. V lost 6 bases to trimming and J lost 0 bases, with 9 bases between them. CDR3 nucleotides: TGTGCCAGCAGCCGGGACGCCTCCTACAATGAGCAGTTCTTC. It specifies CASSRDASYNEQFF.

This clonotype was counted at least ten times. The V and J genes are TRBV6-5 and TRBJ1-2; D ambiguous. The ends were cut back, 8 bases at V and 8 bases at J, with 12 bases in the middle. The germline gives CDR1 MNHEY, CDR2 SVGAGI. This CDR3 is built from 11 residues. The CDR3 here is CASASPFGYTF. CDR3 in DNA: TGTGCCAGCGCGTCCCCCTTCGGCTACACCTTC.

This clonotype was counted many times. CDR3 in DNA: TGTGCCAGCACCGCTAATGGGCCGGGACGGGTCAATGAAAAACTGTTTTTT. This gives the protein CASTANGPGRVNEKLFF. The chain links TRBV27 to TRBJ1-4, with D tentatively TRBD1 (5 bases). Trimming took 7 bases from V and 5 from J, leaving 23 bases between them. Germline CDR1 reads MNHEY; CDR2 reads SMNVEV (reference sequence). The CDR3 contains 17 residues.

This clonotype was picked up many times. This chain links TRBV4-3 with TRBJ1-2; possibly TRBD1 for D (5 bases). CDR1 LGHNA and CDR2 YSLEER come from the germline V gene. The V end lost 3 bases, the J end lost 11 bases, and 13 bases lay between the germline ends. This CDR3 contains 12 residues. The CDR3 here is CASSHQGGIYTF. The CDR3 nucleotides are TGCGCCAGCAGCCACCAGGGCGGGATTTACACCTTC.

Ten or more counts support this clonotype. The chain combines TRBV29-1 with TRBJ2-5; D is unclear. This CDR3 contains 10 residues. Trimming removed 6 bases at V and 6 bases at J, with 8 bases between. The germline V gene encodes CDR1 SQVTM and CDR2 ANQGSEA. CDR3: CSVNVKTQYF. The CDR3, as DNA: TGCAGCGTCAACGTGAAGACCCAGTACTTC.

This clonotype was recorded at least ten times. The gene calls are TRBV27 and TRBJ1-1; D remains unclear. Germline V gene data show CDR1 as MNHEY and CDR2 as SMNVEV (reference sequence). The CDR3 is 15 amino acids. V lost 8 bases and J lost 1, with 17 bases in between. Here the CDR3 DNA reads TGTGCCAGCCAGCTAGACAACTTTCAGAACACTGAAGCTTTCTTT. Translating it yields CASQLDNFQNTEAFF.

At least ten counts were recorded for this clonotype. The chain combines TRBV28 with TRBJ2-6; TRBD2 aligns across 9 bases. Germline V gene sequence: CDR1 MDHEN, CDR2 SYDVKM. Trimming cost V 6 bases and J 0 bases; bases outside gene matches: 6. CDR3 length: 17 residues. CDR3 nucleotides: TGTGCCAGCAGCGAGACTAGCGGTATCTCTGGGGCCAACGTCCTGACTTTC. Translation gives CASSETSGISGANVLTF. The full variable domain, with the rest looked up from reference TRBV28 and TRBJ2-6, is DVKVTQSSRYLVKRTGEKVFLECVQDMDHENMFWYRQDPGLGLRLIYFSYDVKMKEKGDIPEGYSVSREKKERFSLILESASTNQTSMYLCASSETSGISGANVLTFGAGSRLTVL.

This chain connects TRBV20-1 to TRBJ1-5; 11 bases match TRBD1. The CDR3 length is 15 residues. Unmatched junction bases numbered 3, after V lost 2 bases and J lost 3 bases. Germline assignment: CDR1 DFQATT and CDR2 SNEGSKA (reference sequence). The CDR3 protein is CSARSDRGLNQPQHF. The CDR3 bases are TGCAGTGCTAGATCGGACAGGGGGCTCAATCAGCCCCAGCATTTT.

There are a few counts of this clonotype. The V call is TRBV28, the J call TRBJ2-7; D is unresolved. V shed 5 bases and J shed 0 bases, with 14 bases lying between them. This CDR3 spans 15 amino acids. Germline values: CDR1 MDHEN, CDR2 SYDVKM. The CDR3 DNA follows: TGTGCCAGCAGTCCCATAAATAAGAGCTCCTACGAGCAGTACTTC. This encodes CASSPINKSSYEQYF.

The chain employs TRBV4-1 and TRBJ1-5; 10 bases fit TRBD1. The germline gives CDR1 MGHRA, CDR2 YSYEKL. V lost 2 bases to trimming and J lost 6 bases; unmatched junction nucleotides: 7. This CDR3 spans 16 amino acids. CDR3 nucleotides: TGCGCCAGCAGCCAAAATACGGGACAGGGGATTCAGCCCCAGCATTTT. Its translation: CASSQNTGQGIQPQHF.

This clonotype has more than one count but fewer than ten. As DNA, the CDR3 is TGTGCCACCAGTGAGGCTTACAATGAGCAGTTCTTC. It specifies CATSEAYNEQFF. The rearrangement uses TRBV24-1 and TRBJ2-1; no reliable D call. Germline V gene lookup returns CDR1 KGHDR and CDR2 SFDVKD. The V end was cut by 4 bases, the J end by 4 bases, with 4 bases between. The CDR3 consists of 12 residues.

V is TRBV6-5 and J is TRBJ2-2, with TRBD2 matching over 11 bases. V dropped 4 bases and J dropped 1; count of bases not matched to a gene: 2. Germline V CDR1 and CDR2: MNHEY, SVGAGI. CDR3 length equals 16 residues. The CDR3 DNA is TGTGCCAGCAGTTGGGGACTAGCGGTGAACACCGGGGAGCTGTTTTTT. It specifies CASSWGLAVNTGELFF.

This clonotype was seen many times. Here the CDR3 DNA reads TGTGCCAGCAGCGTAGCTCAGGGGGGCCTCTCAGATACGCAGTATTTT. Residues: CASSVAQGGLSDTQYF. The J gene is TRBJ2-3, the V gene TRBV9; possible D gene TRBD1, 7 bases. The CDR3 has 16 residues. Germline CDR1 and CDR2: SGDLS and YYNGEE. V was cut by 0 bases and J by 4 bases, with 15 bases left in between.

This clonotype was seen many times. V and J are TRBV4-1 and TRBJ2-7; no definite D call. Germline V CDR1 and CDR2: MGHRA, YSYEKL. This CDR3 has 13 amino acids. V was pared by 3 bases and J by 3 bases, with 9 bases between. CDR3 nucleotide sequence: TGCGCCAGCAGCCACGCAACAGTCTACGAGCAGTACTTC. Its protein is CASSHATVYEQYF.

The V and J genes are TRBV2 and TRBJ1-1; D remains ambiguous. Germline CDR1 and CDR2: SNHLY and FYNNEI. This CDR3 is 11 amino acids long. Trimming cost V 7 bases and J 6 bases, with 9 bases left between them. In DNA, the CDR3 is TGTGCCAGCACCAATAGGGCTGAAGCTTTCTTT. Its protein product is CASTNRAEAFF.